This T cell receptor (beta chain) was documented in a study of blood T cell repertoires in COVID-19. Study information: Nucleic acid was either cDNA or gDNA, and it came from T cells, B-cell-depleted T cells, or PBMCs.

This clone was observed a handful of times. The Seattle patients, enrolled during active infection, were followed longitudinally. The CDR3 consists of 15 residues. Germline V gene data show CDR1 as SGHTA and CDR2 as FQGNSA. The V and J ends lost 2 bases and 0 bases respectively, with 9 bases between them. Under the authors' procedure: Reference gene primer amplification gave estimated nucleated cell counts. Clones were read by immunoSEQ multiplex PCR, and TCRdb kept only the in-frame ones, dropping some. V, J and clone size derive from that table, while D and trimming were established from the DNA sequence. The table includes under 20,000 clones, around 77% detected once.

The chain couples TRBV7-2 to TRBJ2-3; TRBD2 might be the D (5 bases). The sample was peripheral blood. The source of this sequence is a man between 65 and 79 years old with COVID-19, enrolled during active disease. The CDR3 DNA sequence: TGTGCCAGCAGCTTAAAAGCGGCTAGCACAGATACGCAGTATTTT. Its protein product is CASSLKAASTDTQYF. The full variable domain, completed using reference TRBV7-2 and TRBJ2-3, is GAGVSQSPSNKVTEKGKDVELRCDPISGHTALYWYRQSLGQGLEFLIYFQGNSAPDKSGLPSDRFSAERTGGSVSTLTIQRTQQEDSAVYLCASSLKAASTDTQYFGPGTRLTVL.